What follows describes a single T cell receptor (beta chain). Antigen unknown. The entry originates in a study of shared clonotypes between healthy human individuals. Findings and limits, study-wide: Blood was the sole source, and tissue repertoires probably differ.

DNA input for the unsorted PBMC replicate PCRs was about 270 ng, roughly 33,000 T cell genomes. Sequenced by immunoSEQ multiplex PCR; TCRdb stores in-frame clones only, minus some. The sample has about 500,000 clones; around 77% are singletons. V gave up 6 bases and J gave up 9 bases, with 13 bases separating them. CDR1 SGHDT and CDR2 YYEEEE come from the germline V gene. CDR3 length: 12 residues. The sample was PBMCs. The chain carries TRBV5-6 and TRBJ2-4, with a weak D call TRBD1 (7 bases). The TCR was taken from a woman aged 40 to 50 in good health. Some clones in this sample may be carry-over from other donors' samples. The CDR3: CASNPQGGIQYF. The CDR3 region has the DNA TGTGCCAGCAACCCCCAGGGGGGCATTCAGTACTTC.